These 13 T cell receptor beta chains came from one sample sequenced in a study of human T cells and chemical hapten exposure. TCRdb fed the RACE reads into MiXCR, producing one record per CDR3 protein. This table has 95,000 to 150,000 distinct CDR3 sequences, 10% to 12% appearing once. Time point described: patch test 3, about 24 weeks after DPC sensitization. Treatment meaning: therapeutic diphenylcyclopropenone sensitization with weekly scalp DPC. This specimen was whole blood, taken in connection with sensitization to the hapten diphenylcyclopropenone (DPC). The receptors originated from a woman aged 45 to 65 with alopecia areata. Some clones in this sample may be carry-over from other donors' samples.

This clonotype was seen more than once but under ten times. This chain links TRBV7-3 with TRBJ2-5, with D tentatively TRBD2 (7 bases). Deletions cut 3 bases from V and 4 bases from J, with 12 bases between. The CDR3 extends over 14 amino acids. Looked up from germline, CDR1 is SGHTA and CDR2 is FQGTGA. Written as DNA, the CDR3 is TGTGCCAGCAGCTTCCGGGGGGCCGCAGAGACCCAGTACTTC. Translating gives CASSFRGAAETQYF.

J is TRBJ1-1 and V is TRBV9; D remains ambiguous. The CDR3 totals 12 residues. The V gene's germline CDR1 is SGDLS and CDR2 YYNGEE. Trimming stripped 3 bases from V and 5 bases from J, with 8 bases between. The CDR3 is CASSASGTEAFF. DNA of the CDR3: TGTGCCAGCAGCGCTTCCGGGACTGAAGCTTTCTTT.

This clonotype was observed a handful of times. The gene calls are TRBV20-1 and TRBJ1-5; TRBD1 is a possible D gene (5 bases). Germline CDR1 is DFQATT and CDR2 is SNEGSKA (reference sequence). The V end lost 5 bases, the J end lost 4 bases, and 12 bases lay between the germline ends. The CDR3 spans 13 residues. The CDR3 reads CSAQWGENQPQHF. CDR3 bases: TGCAGTGCTCAATGGGGGGAAAATCAGCCCCAGCATTTT.

This clonotype was seen only a few times. The chain couples TRBV15 to TRBJ2-7; D gene unclear. CDR1 is LNHNV and CDR2 is YYDKDF in the germline V gene (reference sequence). The V and J ends lost 0 bases and 7 bases respectively, with 7 bases between them. The CDR3 length is 12 residues. CDR3 region: CATSRDLGEQYF. DNA for the CDR3: TGTGCCACCAGCAGAGATCTCGGGGAGCAGTACTTC.

The sample holds many counts of this clonotype. The chain combines TRBV4-1 with TRBJ2-3; 10 nucleotides agree with TRBD1. Germline CDR1 reads MGHRA; CDR2 reads YSYEKL. Losses at the gene ends were 0 bases for V and 8 bases for J; bases not matched to a gene: 14. This CDR3 region has 18 residues. CDR3 nucleotide sequence: TGCGCCAGCAGCCAAGATGGATGGGGGGGACAGGGGTTAGTTACGCAGTATTTT. Amino acid sequence: CASSQDGWGGQGLVTQYF.

This clonotype was seen many times. One junction end disagrees with the germline gene, perhaps due to a read error. The chain carries TRBV5-1 and TRBJ1-1; weak D call: TRBD1 (6 bases). The V gene's germline CDR1 is SGHRS and CDR2 YFSETQ. This CDR3 is built from 12 residues. CDR3 nucleotides: TGTGCCAGCAGCTCGCAGGGGACTGAAGCTTTCTTT. This gives the protein CASSSQGTEAFF.

This clonotype was picked up many times. The rearrangement links TRBV7-2 to TRBJ2-3, with 9 bases fitting TRBD2. Trimming took 1 base from V and 6 from J; bases not matched to a gene: 5. The CDR3 contains 15 residues. CDR1 is SGHTA and CDR2 is FQGNSA in the germline V gene. The CDR3 bases are TGTGCCAGCAGCTTAGTAACTAGCGGGTCGGATACGCAGTATTTT. It yields the protein CASSLVTSGSDTQYF.

This clonotype was observed a handful of times. This CDR3 reads CSVDWDTDGYTF. Here the CDR3 DNA reads TGCAGCGTTGACTGGGACACCGATGGCTACACCTTC. V is TRBV29-1 and J is TRBJ1-2, with D tentatively TRBD1 (6 bases). Trimming removed 3 bases at V and 6 bases at J, with 11 bases between. This CDR3 region has 12 residues. Germline CDR1 SQVTM, CDR2 ANQGSEA.

This clonotype was seen a handful of times. The chain carries TRBV20-1 and TRBJ1-1; D unclear. Trimming removed 1 base at V and 0 bases at J, with 6 bases between. Germline loops: CDR1 DFQATT, CDR2 SNEGSKA (reference sequence). CDR3 length equals 13 residues. The CDR3, as DNA: TGCAGTGCTAGAGGGGTAATGAACACTGAAGCTTTCTTT. This codes for CSARGVMNTEAFF.

This clonotype was seen more than once but under ten times. The chain couples TRBV12-3 or TRBV12-4 to TRBJ2-5; 7 nucleotides agree with TRBD1. After removal of 1 base from V and 1 base from J, the junction contained 3 bases not matched to a gene. CDR3 size: 15 residues. This chain's CDR3 is CASSLGDRTQETQYF. CDR3 sequence (DNA): TGTGCCAGCAGTTTAGGGGACAGAACCCAAGAGACCCAGTACTTC.

The chain links TRBV7-2 to TRBJ2-3; TRBD2 matches at 8 bases. CDR1 and CDR2 (germline): SGHTA, FQGNSA. The CDR3 extends over 15 amino acids. Unmatched junction bases numbered 4, after V lost 5 bases and J lost 0 bases. The CDR3 nucleotides read TGTGCCAGCAGCATGGGACTAGTCAGCACAGATACGCAGTATTTT. Protein: CASSMGLVSTDTQYF.

The chain employs TRBV12-3 or TRBV12-4 and TRBJ1-1; D not resolved. CDR3 length equals 13 residues. The V end lost 6 bases, the J end lost 0 bases, and 8 bases lay between the germline ends. The CDR3 sequence: CASREGLNTEAFF. CDR3 coding DNA: TGTGCCAGCAGGGAGGGATTGAACACTGAAGCTTTCTTT.

The rearrangement uses TRBV28 and TRBJ2-2; 10 bases align to TRBD2. The CDR3 is made up of 14 amino acids. V lost 5 bases and J lost 6; bases outside the gene matches: 3. Germline values: CDR1 MDHEN, CDR2 SYDVKM. The CDR3 region is CASSAGTSAGELFF. As DNA, the CDR3 is TGTGCCAGCAGTGCCGGGACTAGCGCCGGGGAGCTGTTTTTT.